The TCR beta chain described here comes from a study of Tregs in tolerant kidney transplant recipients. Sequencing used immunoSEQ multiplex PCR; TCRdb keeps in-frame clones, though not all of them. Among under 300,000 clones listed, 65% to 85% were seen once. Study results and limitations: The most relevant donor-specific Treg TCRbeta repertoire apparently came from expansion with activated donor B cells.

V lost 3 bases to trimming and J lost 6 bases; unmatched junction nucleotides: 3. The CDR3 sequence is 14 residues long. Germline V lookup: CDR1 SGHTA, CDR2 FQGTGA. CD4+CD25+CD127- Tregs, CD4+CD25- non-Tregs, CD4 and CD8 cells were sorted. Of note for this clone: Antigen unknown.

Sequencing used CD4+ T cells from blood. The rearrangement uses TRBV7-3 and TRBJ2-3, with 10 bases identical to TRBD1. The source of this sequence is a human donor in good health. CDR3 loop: CASSLTGGGDTQYF. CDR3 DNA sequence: TGTGCCAGCAGCTTGACAGGGGGCGGGGATACGCAGTATTTT.